The present T cell receptor (beta chain) was sequenced within a study of blood T cell repertoires in COVID-19. Study details: The United States, Italy and Spain supplied acute and convalescent COVID-19 samples. T cells, B-cell-depleted T cells, or PBMCs supplied cDNA or gDNA.

Original analysis: Estimates of nucleated cell counts were drawn from the amplification of reference gene primers. Sequencing was performed with immunoSEQ multiplex PCR; in TCRdb, only in-frame clones are kept and a portion is missing. V, J and clone size are those of that table, while D and trimming were read from the DNA. There are tens of thousands of clones in the sample; roughly 80% occur only once, and less than 2% lies in the top ten. Germline V gene sequence: CDR1 LGHDT, CDR2 YNNKEL (reference sequence). Deletions cut 0 bases from V and 2 bases from J, with 11 bases between. The CDR3 contains 16 residues.

This sequence joins TRBV3-1 (or the pseudogene TRBV3-2) and TRBJ2-1; weak D call: TRBD2 (6 bases). The sample taken for sequencing was peripheral blood. This TCR was sampled from a woman between 55 and 75 years old with acute or convalescent COVID-19. In DNA, the CDR3 is TGTGCCAGCAGCCAAGATCCGGGAGTCGCCTACAATGAGCAGTTCTTC. Its protein product is CASSQDPGVAYNEQFF.